A single sample gave rise to the 12 T cell receptor beta chains below, sequenced in a study of cytomegalovirus exposure and HLA in healthy donors. Researchers ran the PCR with 60 Vbeta and 13 Jbeta primers. Measured with immunoSEQ multiplex PCR; TCRdb has only the in-frame clones, and not every one. There are under 200,000 clones in the sample; 81% occur only once, and about 2% lies in the top ten. Sequencing was done on a sample of PBMCs. These receptors were obtained from a woman aged 18 to 35 in good health and CMV-seropositive.

This rearrangement joins TRBV15 to TRBJ2-7; D might be TRBD2 (5 bases). With 1 base removed from V and 4 bases from J, the gap between germline ends came to 8 bases. The CDR3 is 13 amino acids. The germline CDR1 and CDR2 sequences are LNHNV and YYDKDF (reference sequence). The CDR3 coding sequence is TGTGCCACCAGCAGAGGCAGGACTTACGAGCAGTACTTC. Translated, it gives CATSRGRTYEQYF.

The CDR3 loop is CASSLVLAGGEQYF. For the CDR3, the DNA is TGTGCCAGCAGCTTGGTACTAGCGGGGGGAGAGCAGTACTTC. This rearrangement joins TRBV5-5 to TRBJ2-5, with 12 nucleotides matching TRBD2. V trimming: 0 bases; J trimming: 11 bases; junction bases outside the gene matches: 5. The V gene's germline CDR1 is SGHKS and CDR2 YYEKEE (reference sequence). The CDR3 totals 14 residues.

V gene TRBV10-3 combines with J gene TRBJ2-1; possible D gene TRBD1, 5 bases. Trimming cost V 4 bases and J 6 bases, with 13 bases left between them. The CDR3 has 14 amino acids. The germline CDR1 and CDR2 sequences are ENHRY and SYGVKD. The CDR3: CAISGWQGGNEQFF. CDR3 nucleotide sequence: TGTGCCATCAGTGGTTGGCAGGGCGGCAATGAGCAGTTCTTC.

The V and J genes are TRBV4-2 and TRBJ2-5, with TRBD1 as a possible D gene (6 bases). The V gene's germline CDR1 is LGHNA and CDR2 YNFKEQ. The CDR3 is made up of 15 amino acids. Trimming left V 0 bases short and J 2 bases short, with 10 bases between. The CDR3 nucleotides read TGTGCCAGCAGCCAAGAGGGGGCGGAACAAGAGACCCAGTACTTC. Amino acids: CASSQEGAEQETQYF.

The chain employs TRBV12-5 and TRBJ2-3; D is possibly TRBD1 (6 bases). The CDR3 is 17 residues long. Germline V gene lookup returns CDR1 LGHNT and CDR2 FRNRAP. Trimming removed 0 bases from V and 6 bases from J, with 19 bases in between. The CDR3 DNA follows: TGTGCTAGTGGTTTGGTAGTGGTACAGGGTCCCCCCGATACGCAGTATTTT. Translated: CASGLVVVQGPPDTQYF.

This sequence joins TRBV6-4 and TRBJ1-3; a weak D match, TRBD1 (6 bases). Trimming pared 4 bases from V and 6 bases from J, leaving 16 bases between. This CDR3 region has 15 residues. CDR1 is MRHNA, CDR2 SNTAGT, per germline. The CDR3: CASSVADRLVNTIYF. The CDR3 DNA reads as TGTGCCAGCAGTGTCGCCGACAGGCTAGTAAACACCATATATTTT.

The chain's CDR3 is CASSLAGGADEAFF. In nucleotides, the CDR3 is TGTGCCAGCAGCTTGGCAGGGGGCGCCGATGAAGCTTTCTTT. V and J are TRBV7-9 and TRBJ1-1; TRBD1 matches at 8 bases. The CDR3 length is 14 residues. Germline loops: CDR1 SEHNR, CDR2 FQNEAQ (reference sequence). V lost 3 bases to trimming and J lost 7 bases; unmatched junction nucleotides: 7.

The chain carries TRBV6-1 and TRBJ2-6; 7 bases match TRBD1. The CDR3 sequence is 18 residues long. Germline V lookup: CDR1 MNHNS, CDR2 SASEGT. Losses at the gene ends were 4 bases for V and 1 base for J; bases not matched to a gene: 10. CDR3 DNA sequence: TGTGCCAGCAGTGGTGCCGGGACAGCACTTTCTGGGGCCAACGTCCTGACTTTC. Translation: CASSGAGTALSGANVLTF.

The V and J genes are TRBV15 and TRBJ2-3; 8 bases are a match to TRBD2. This CDR3 comprises 15 residues. V lost 1 base to trimming and J lost 4 bases; unmatched junction nucleotides: 4. The germline V gene has CDR1 LNHNV and CDR2 YYDKDF (reference sequence). CDR3 DNA sequence: TGTGCCACCAGCAGAGTTCGGCGGGGGGCAGATACGCAGTATTTT. This gives the protein CATSRVRRGADTQYF. Full variable domain (outside the CDR3, taken from reference TRBV15 and TRBJ2-3): DAMVIQNPRYQVTQFGKPVTLSCSQTLNHNVMYWYQQKSSQAPKLLFHYYDKDFNNEADTPDNFQSRRPNTSFCFLDIRSPGLGDTAMYLCATSRVRRGADTQYFGPGTRLTVL.

This clone was observed a single time. The chain joins TRBV19 to TRBJ2-1; tentative D call: TRBD1 (6 bases). In germline, CDR1 is LNHDA, CDR2 SQIVND (reference sequence). Trimming removed 8 bases at V and 7 bases at J, with 15 bases between. This CDR3 has 13 amino acids. This chain's CDR3 is CASGSLQGNEQFF. CDR3 bases: TGTGCCAGTGGCAGCCTCCAGGGGAATGAGCAGTTCTTC.

This clone showed up just once. The chain couples TRBV6-6 to TRBJ2-7, with 9 bases aligning to TRBD1. CDR1 is MNHNY, CDR2 SVGAGI, per germline (reference sequence). The CDR3 runs to 14 residues. After removal of 5 bases from V and 0 bases from J, the junction contained 2 bases not matched to a gene. CDR3 nucleotide sequence: TGTGCCAGCAGTCGACAGGGGGGCTCCTACGAGCAGTACTTC. Its protein is CASSRQGGSYEQYF.

This clone was seen only once. CDR3 residues: CASSLLGGNQPQHF. The CDR3 DNA follows: TGTGCCAGCAGCTTGCTCGGCGGGAATCAGCCCCAGCATTTT. V gene TRBV5-6 combines with J gene TRBJ1-5; no firm D call. From germline, CDR1 is SGHDT and CDR2 YYEEEE. Trimming left V 1 base short and J 4 bases short, with 9 bases between. This CDR3 contains 14 residues.